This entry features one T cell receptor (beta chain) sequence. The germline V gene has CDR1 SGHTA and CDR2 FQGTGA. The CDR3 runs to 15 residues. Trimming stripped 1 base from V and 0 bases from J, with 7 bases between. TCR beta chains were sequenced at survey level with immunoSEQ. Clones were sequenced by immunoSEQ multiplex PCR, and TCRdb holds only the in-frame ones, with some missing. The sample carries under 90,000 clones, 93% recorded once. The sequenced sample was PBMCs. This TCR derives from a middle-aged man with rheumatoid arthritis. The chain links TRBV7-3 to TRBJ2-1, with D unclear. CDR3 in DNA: TGTGCCAGCAGCTTAAACGCGAACTCCTACAATGAGCAGTTCTTC. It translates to CASSLNANSYNEQFF.